What follows are 8 T cell receptor beta chains derived from one specimen sequenced in a study of OX40 agonist ivuxolimab in advanced cancers. The data were produced by immunoSEQ multiplex PCR, yet TCRdb's version contains in-frame clones alone and is incomplete. The sample consists of about 67,000 clones, roughly 88% of them appearing once. This sample comprised CD4+ or CD8+ T cells sorted from blood, obtained in a trial of the OX40 agonist ivuxolimab. Receptor source: an adult with an advanced solid tumor such as melanoma, head and neck, liver or kidney cancer.

V and J are TRBV19 and TRBJ1-1; 7 bases match TRBD1. Germline V gene sequence: CDR1 LNHDA, CDR2 SQIVND (reference sequence). V trimming: 3 bases; J trimming: 6 bases; junction bases outside the gene matches: 7. This CDR3 is 14 amino acids long. The CDR3 DNA sequence: TGTGCCAGTAGTATGACCAGGGGGTGGTCTGAAGCTTTCTTT. Translating gives CASSMTRGWSEAFF.

The gene calls are TRBV15 and TRBJ2-4; the D gene is possibly TRBD1 (6 bases). The CDR3 loop spans 17 amino acids. Germline V gene data show CDR1 as LNHNV and CDR2 as YYDKDF (reference sequence). The ends were cut back, 0 bases at V and 5 bases at J, with 17 bases in the middle. The DNA for the CDR3 is TGTGCCACCAGCAGAGATTTTTTAGGCAGGGGCGAAAACATTCAGTACTTC. It encodes CATSRDFLGRGENIQYF.

CDR3 sequence (DNA): TGTGCCAGCAGTTTGGCAGTTGAAGACCGGGGGCCCGATACGCAGTATTTT. Residues: CASSLAVEDRGPDTQYF. The chain uses TRBV28 and TRBJ2-3; D may be TRBD1 or TRBD2 (6 bases each). V was clipped by 3 bases and J by 6 bases, with 22 bases between them. Looked up from germline, CDR1 is MDHEN and CDR2 is SYDVKM. This CDR3 contains 17 residues.

This chain links TRBV9 with TRBJ2-1, with D possibly being TRBD1 (6 bases). Deletions cut 1 base from V and 0 bases from J, with 14 bases between. The CDR3 spans 17 residues. The germline CDR1 and CDR2 sequences are SGDLS and YYNGEE. CDR3 in DNA: TGTGCCAGCAGCGTACTTGGCACAGGGAGCTCCTACAATGAGCAGTTCTTC. It yields the protein CASSVLGTGSSYNEQFF.

This clone has only one observation. The chain has TRBV29-1 and TRBJ1-4; maybe TRBD1 (5 bases). The length of the CDR3 is 14 residues. Germline loops: CDR1 SQVTM, CDR2 ANQGSEA. Deletions cut 4 bases from V and 7 bases from J, with 16 bases between. DNA for the CDR3: TGCAGCGTTGGCTGGGGGATCAAGGGTGAAAAACTGTTTTTT. Its translation: CSVGWGIKGEKLFF.

The J gene is TRBJ2-7, the V gene TRBV5-6; 8 bases fit TRBD2. The germline gives CDR1 SGHDT, CDR2 YYEEEE. With 1 base clipped from V and 2 bases from J, the junction kept 2 bases outside the gene matches. This CDR3 is 14 amino acids long. The CDR3 protein is CASSLTGGTYEQYF. For the CDR3, the DNA is TGTGCCAGCAGCTTGACGGGGGGGACCTACGAGCAGTACTTC.

This clone was detected only once. The chain is built from TRBV19 and TRBJ1-4; TRBD1 matches 8 bases. Germline V gives CDR1 LNHDA, CDR2 SQIVND (reference sequence). The CDR3 extends over 15 amino acids. Germline trimming cut 8 bases from V and 8 bases from J; bases unmatched to any gene: 13. CDR3 region: CASSTPRDRQEKLFF. Here the CDR3 DNA reads TGTGCCAGTTCAACACCCCGGGACAGGCAAGAAAAACTGTTTTTT.

This clone was picked up a small number of times. V usage is TRBV5-4 and J usage is TRBJ2-7; TRBD2 matches at 8 bases. The CDR3 is 16 amino acids. J was trimmed by 3 bases and V by 3 bases; bases with no gene match: 11. In germline, CDR1 is SGHNT, CDR2 YYREEE (reference sequence). CDR3 in amino acids: CASSSDPGTSIYEQYF. The CDR3 DNA is TGTGCCAGCAGCTCCGACCCCGGGACTAGTATCTACGAGCAGTACTTC.